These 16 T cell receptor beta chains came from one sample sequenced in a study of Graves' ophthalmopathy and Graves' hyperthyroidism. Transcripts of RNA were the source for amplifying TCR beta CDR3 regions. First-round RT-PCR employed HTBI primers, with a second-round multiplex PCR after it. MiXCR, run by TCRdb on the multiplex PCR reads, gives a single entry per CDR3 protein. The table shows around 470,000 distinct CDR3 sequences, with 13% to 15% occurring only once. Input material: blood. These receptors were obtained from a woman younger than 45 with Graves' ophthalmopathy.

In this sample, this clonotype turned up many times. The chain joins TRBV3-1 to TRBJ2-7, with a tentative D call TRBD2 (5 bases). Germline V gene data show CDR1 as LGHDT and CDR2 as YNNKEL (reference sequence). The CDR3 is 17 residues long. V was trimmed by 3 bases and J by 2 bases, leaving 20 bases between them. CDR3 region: CASSHRPQSGEPYEQYF. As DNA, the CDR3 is TGTGCCAGCAGCCATCGGCCTCAGTCCGGGGAACCCTACGAGCAGTACTTC.

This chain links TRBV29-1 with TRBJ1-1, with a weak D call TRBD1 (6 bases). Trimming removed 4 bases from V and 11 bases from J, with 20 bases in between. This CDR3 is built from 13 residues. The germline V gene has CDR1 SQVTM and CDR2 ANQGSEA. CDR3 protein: CSVVTGILRMAFF. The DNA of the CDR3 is TGCAGCGTTGTCACAGGGATCCTAAGAATGGCTTTCTTT.

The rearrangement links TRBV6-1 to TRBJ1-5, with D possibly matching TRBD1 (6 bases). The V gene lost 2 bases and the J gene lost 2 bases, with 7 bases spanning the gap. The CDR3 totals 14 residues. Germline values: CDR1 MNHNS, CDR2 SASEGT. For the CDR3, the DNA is TGTGCCAGCAGTGAATCAGGGGGCAATCAGCCCCAGCATTTT. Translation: CASSESGGNQPQHF.

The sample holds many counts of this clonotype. CDR3 in amino acids: CASSRWTSGAKNIQYF. As DNA, the CDR3 is TGTGCCAGCAGCCGGTGGACTAGCGGGGCCAAAAACATTCAGTACTTC. The chain joins TRBV6-5 to TRBJ2-4, with TRBD2 matching 11 bases. Germline V gene lookup returns CDR1 MNHEY and CDR2 SVGAGI. The CDR3 extends over 16 amino acids. Unmatched junction bases numbered 5, after V lost 6 bases and J lost 1 base.

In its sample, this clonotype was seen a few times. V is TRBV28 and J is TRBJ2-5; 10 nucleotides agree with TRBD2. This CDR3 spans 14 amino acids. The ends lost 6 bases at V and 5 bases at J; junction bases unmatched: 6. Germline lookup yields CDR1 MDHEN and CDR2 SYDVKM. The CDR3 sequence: CASRGSGGRETQYF. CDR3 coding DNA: TGTGCCAGCAGGGGTAGCGGGGGGAGGGAGACCCAGTACTTC.

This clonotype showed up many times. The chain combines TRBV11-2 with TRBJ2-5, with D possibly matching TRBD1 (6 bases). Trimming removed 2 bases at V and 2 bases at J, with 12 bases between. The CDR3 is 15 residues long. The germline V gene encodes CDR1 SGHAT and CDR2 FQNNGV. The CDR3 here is CASSLNRAIQETQYF. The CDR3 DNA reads TGTGCCAGCAGCTTAAACAGGGCAATTCAAGAGACCCAGTACTTC. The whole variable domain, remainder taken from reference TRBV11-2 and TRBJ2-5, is EAGVAQSPRYKIIEKRQSVAFWCNPISGHATLYWYQQILGQGPKLLIQFQNNGVVDDSQLPKDRFSAERLKGVDSTLKIQPAKLEDSAVYLCASSLNRAIQETQYFGPGTRLLVL.

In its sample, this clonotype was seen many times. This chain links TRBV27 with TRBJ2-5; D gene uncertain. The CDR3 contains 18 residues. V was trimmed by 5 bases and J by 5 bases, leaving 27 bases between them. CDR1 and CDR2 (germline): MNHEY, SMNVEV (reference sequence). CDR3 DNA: TGTGCCAGCAGTCCGAACCATTGGTGGACCATCCAGACGGAGACCCAGTACTTC. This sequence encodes CASSPNHWWTIQTETQYF.

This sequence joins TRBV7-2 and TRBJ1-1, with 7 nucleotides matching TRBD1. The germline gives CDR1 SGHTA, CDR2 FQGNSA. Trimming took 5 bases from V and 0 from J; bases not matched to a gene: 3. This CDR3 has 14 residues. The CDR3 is CASSTGVVNTEAFF. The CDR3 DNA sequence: TGTGCCAGCAGCACAGGGGTGGTGAACACTGAAGCTTTCTTT.

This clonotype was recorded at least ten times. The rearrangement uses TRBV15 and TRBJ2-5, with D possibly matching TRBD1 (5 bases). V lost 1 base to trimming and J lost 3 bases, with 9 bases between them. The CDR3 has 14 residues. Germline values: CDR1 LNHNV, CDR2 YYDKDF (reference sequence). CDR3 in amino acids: CATSRVRGEETQYF. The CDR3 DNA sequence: TGTGCCACCAGCAGAGTAAGGGGTGAAGAGACCCAGTACTTC.

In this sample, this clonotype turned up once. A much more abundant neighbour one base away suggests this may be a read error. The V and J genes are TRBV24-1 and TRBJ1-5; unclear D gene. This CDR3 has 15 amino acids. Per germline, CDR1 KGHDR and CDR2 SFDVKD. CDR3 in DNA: TGTGCCACCAGTGATGGACCGGGATGGGGTCAGCCCCAGCAGTTT. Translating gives CATSDGPGWGQPQQF.

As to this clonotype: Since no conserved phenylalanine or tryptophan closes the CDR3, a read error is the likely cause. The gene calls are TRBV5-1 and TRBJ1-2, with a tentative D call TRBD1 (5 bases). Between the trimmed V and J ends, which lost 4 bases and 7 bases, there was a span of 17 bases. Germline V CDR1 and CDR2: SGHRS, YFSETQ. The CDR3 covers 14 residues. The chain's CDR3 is CASSDSFGRGGYTV. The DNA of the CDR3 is TGCGCCAGCAGCGACAGTTTCGGCCGGGGTGGCTACACCGTC.

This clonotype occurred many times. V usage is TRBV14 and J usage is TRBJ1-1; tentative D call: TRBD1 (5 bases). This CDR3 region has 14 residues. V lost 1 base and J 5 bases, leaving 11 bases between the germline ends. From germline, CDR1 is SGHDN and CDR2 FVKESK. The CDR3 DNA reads TGTGCCAGCAGCCAAGTGACAGTTAAGACTGAAGCTTTCTTT. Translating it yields CASSQVTVKTEAFF. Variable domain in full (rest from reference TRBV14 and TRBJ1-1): EAGVTQFPSHSVIEKGQTVTLRCDPISGHDNLYWYRRVMGKEIKFLLHFVKESKQDESGMPNNRFLAERTGGTYSTLKVQPAELEDSGVYFCASSQVTVKTEAFFGQGTRLTVV.

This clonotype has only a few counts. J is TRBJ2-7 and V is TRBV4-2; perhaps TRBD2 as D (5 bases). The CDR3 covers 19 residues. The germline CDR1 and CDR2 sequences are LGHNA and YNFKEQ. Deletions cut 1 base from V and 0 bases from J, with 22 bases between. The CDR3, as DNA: TGTGCCAGCAGCCAAGCCACCTTTGCGGGCCGTGCAGTCTCCTACGAGCAGTACTTC. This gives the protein CASSQATFAGRAVSYEQYF.

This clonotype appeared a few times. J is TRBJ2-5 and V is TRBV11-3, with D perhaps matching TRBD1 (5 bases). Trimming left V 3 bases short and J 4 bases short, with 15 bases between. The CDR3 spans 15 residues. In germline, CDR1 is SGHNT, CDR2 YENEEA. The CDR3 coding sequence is TGTGCCAGCAGCTTTAAAGGGGAAATATTAGAGACCCAGTACTTC. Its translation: CASSFKGEILETQYF.

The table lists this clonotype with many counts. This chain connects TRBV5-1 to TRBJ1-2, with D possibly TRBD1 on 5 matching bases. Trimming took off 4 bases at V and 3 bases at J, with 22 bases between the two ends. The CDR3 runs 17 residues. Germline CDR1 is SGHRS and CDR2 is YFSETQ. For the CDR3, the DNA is TGCGCCAGCAGCCGGACCGGGCAGGGAGCGGTGGACTATGGCTACACCTTC. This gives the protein CASSRTGQGAVDYGYTF.

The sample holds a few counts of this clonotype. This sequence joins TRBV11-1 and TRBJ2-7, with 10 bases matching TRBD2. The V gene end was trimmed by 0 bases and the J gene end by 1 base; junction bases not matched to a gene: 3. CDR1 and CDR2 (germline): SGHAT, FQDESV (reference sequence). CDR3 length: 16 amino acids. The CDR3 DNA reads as TGTGCCAGCAGCTTAGCTGAGCGGGGGGGTTCCTACGAGCAGTACTTC. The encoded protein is CASSLAERGGSYEQYF.